This T cell receptor beta chain derives from a study of monozygotic twins with inflammatory bowel disease. General study results and limits: IBD patients displayed reduced TCRbeta diversity (inverse Simpson) when set against healthy co-twins.

Of note for this clonotype: What it recognizes is unknown.

Per donor, 2 to 2.5 ml of blood was collected and frozen. Germline CDR1 reads KGHSH; CDR2 reads LQKENI. This CDR3 is 18 amino acids long. There were eight separate reactions per sample in which cDNA was made. TCRdb re-analyzed the 5' RACE reads; it lists each CDR3 protein once, without DNA. The sample yields some 150,000 distinct CDR3 sequences, of which the top ten take up less than 7.5%. This receptor was taken from a human donor with ulcerative colitis or Crohn's disease, or a healthy co-twin of an affected twin (not recorded which). The rearrangement joins TRBV18 to TRBJ1-3. Sequenced input: blood. The CDR3 protein is CASSPQGSATLSGNTIYF. Complete variable domain (other parts from reference TRBV18 and TRBJ1-3): NAGVMQNPRHLVRRRGQEARLRCSPMKGHSHVYWYRQLPEEGLKFMVYLQKENIIDESGMPKERFSAEFPKEGPSILRIQQVVRGDSAAYFCASSPQGSATLSGNTIYFGEGSWLTVV.